These 30 T cell receptor beta chains share one sample of origin, sequenced in a study of T cell responses to AZD1222 COVID-19 vaccine. TCRdb's table, derived via immunoSEQ multiplex PCR, lists solely in-frame clones and lacks some. The data contain some 190,000 clones, more than 85% of them seen just once; the ten biggest clones take up under 2%. The starting material was peripheral blood, obtained 28 days after the second AZD1222 dose. All receptors come from an adult who received the AZD1222 COVID-19 vaccine.

This chain uses TRBV11-3 with TRBJ2-1; 12 nucleotides line up with TRBD2. V was clipped by 3 bases and J by 9 bases; unmatched bases: 9. CDR1 SGHNT and CDR2 YENEEA come from the germline V gene. The CDR3 has 16 amino acids. CDR3 DNA: TGTGCCAGCAGCTTGACTAGCGGGAGCGCTAGGAGTGAGCAGTTCTTC. Translation: CASSLTSGSARSEQFF.

CDR3 protein: CASSERSGETQYF. DNA of the CDR3: TGTGCCAGCAGTGAGAGGTCGGGGGAGACCCAGTACTTC. J is TRBJ2-5 and V is TRBV2, with a tentative D call TRBD2 (5 bases). The CDR3 has 13 amino acids. Germline-derived CDR1 and CDR2 are SNHLY and FYNNEI. V lost 3 bases and J 5 bases, leaving 10 bases between the germline ends. Together with reference TRBV2 and TRBJ2-5, the CDR3 gives the full variable domain: EPEVTQTPSHQVTQMGQEVILRCVPISNHLYFYWYRQILGQKVEFLVSFYNNEISEKSEIFDDQFSVERPDGSNFTLKIRSTKLEDSAMYFCASSERSGETQYFGPGTRLLVL.

The V call is TRBV4-1, the J call TRBJ1-6; D possibly corresponds to TRBD1 (6 bases). Germline CDR1 and CDR2: MGHRA and YSYEKL. Between the trimmed V and J ends, which lost 1 base and 5 bases, there was a span of 12 bases. This CDR3 contains 16 residues. The CDR3 DNA sequence: TGCGCCAGCAGCCAAGGCGGGGGGCAAAATAATTCACCCCTCCACTTT. Protein sequence: CASSQGGGQNNSPLHF.

The chain employs TRBV10-1 and TRBJ2-1; D remains ambiguous. CDR1 and CDR2 (germline): WNHNN, SYGVQD (reference sequence). The length of the CDR3 is 12 residues. V was shortened by 4 bases and J by 7 bases, with 8 bases between the two germline ends. The CDR3 region is CASSVSRNEQFF. The DNA of the CDR3 is TGCGCCAGCAGTGTATCGAGGAATGAGCAGTTCTTC.

The rearrangement joins TRBV4-3 to TRBJ1-3; TRBD1 might be the D (5 bases). The CDR3 totals 14 residues. The germline V and J ends were trimmed by 2 bases and 4 bases, with 9 bases remaining between them. The germline V gene encodes CDR1 LGHNA and CDR2 YSLEER. As DNA, the CDR3 is TGCGCCAGCAGCCAAAGGGGTTCGGGAAACACCATATATTTT. Its translation is CASSQRGSGNTIYF.

The chain joins TRBV11-2 to TRBJ2-1, with D possibly matching TRBD2 (5 bases). The CDR3 runs to 12 residues. Germline-derived CDR1 and CDR2 are SGHAT and FQNNGV. V was pared by 3 bases and J by 5 bases, with 5 bases between. The CDR3 DNA follows: TGTGCCAGCAGCTTCGGGGACAATGAGCAGTTCTTC. Its translation: CASSFGDNEQFF.

The chain joins TRBV6-5 to TRBJ1-1, with 8 positions matching TRBD1. Germline V gives CDR1 MNHEY, CDR2 SVGAGI. J lost 12 bases, V lost 6 bases, and 6 bases had no gene match. The length of the CDR3 is 11 residues. CDR3 region: CASRWTGTTFF. Here the CDR3 DNA reads TGTGCCAGCAGGTGGACAGGGACGACTTTCTTT.

The gene calls are TRBV19 and TRBJ1-1; TRBD1 agrees at 8 bases. V trimming: 6 bases; J trimming: 8 bases; junction bases outside the gene matches: 8. CDR1 and CDR2 (germline): LNHDA, SQIVND (reference sequence). CDR3 length: 13 amino acids. DNA of the CDR3: TGTGCCAGTAGGGACAGGGCTACGAAGGAAGCTTTCTTT. It codes for CASRDRATKEAFF.

As DNA, the CDR3 is TGTGCCAGCAGCCGGACAGTGTCCGATACCATATCGTTTGGCTACACCTTC. Translated, it gives CASSRTVSDTISFGYTF. The chain has TRBV5-8 and TRBJ1-2, with TRBD1 as a possible D gene (6 bases). Trimming pared 4 bases from V and 7 bases from J, leaving 26 bases between. The CDR3 is 17 amino acids. Germline CDR1 is SGHTS and CDR2 is YDEGEE.

J is TRBJ2-1 and V is TRBV6-2 or TRBV6-3; D not certain. CDR3 length equals 16 residues. Deletions cut 0 bases from V and 2 bases from J, with 11 bases between. In germline, CDR1 is MNHEY, CDR2 SVGEGT. The CDR3 DNA is TGTGCCAGCAGTTACTCCATATTGAGAACCTACAATGAGCAGTTCTTC. Encoded protein: CASSYSILRTYNEQFF.

The chain combines TRBV2 with TRBJ2-3; 13 bases are a match to TRBD2. With V trimmed by 5 bases and J by 4 bases, 6 bases remained unmatched. Germline-derived CDR1 and CDR2 are SNHLY and FYNNEI. There are 16 residues in the CDR3. CDR3 loop: CASSRLAGGGSDTQYF. The CDR3 DNA is TGTGCCAGCAGTCGACTAGCGGGGGGCGGGTCAGATACGCAGTATTTT.

The genes are TRBV19 and TRBJ2-5; no clear D gene. CDR3 length: 13 residues. The V and J ends lost 4 bases and 0 bases respectively, with 6 bases between them. The germline gives CDR1 LNHDA, CDR2 SQIVND (reference sequence). DNA of the CDR3: TGTGCCAGTAGTAGGCCCTACCAAGAGACCCAGTACTTC. It encodes CASSRPYQETQYF.

This chain joins TRBV10-1 and TRBJ2-7; D is perhaps TRBD1 (5 bases). This CDR3 has 13 amino acids. With 5 bases removed from V and 0 bases from J, the gap between germline ends came to 8 bases. The germline V gene has CDR1 WNHNN and CDR2 SYGVQD (reference sequence). CDR3 sequence reads: CASSQGTSYEQYF. The CDR3 coding sequence is TGCGCCAGCAGTCAGGGAACCTCCTACGAGCAGTACTTC.

V gene TRBV4-3 combines with J gene TRBJ2-4; TRBD2 aligns across 7 bases. The J segment lost 2 bases and the V segment lost 1 base, leaving 2 bases of the junction unmatched. CDR1 is LGHNA, CDR2 YSLEER, per germline. The CDR3 extends over 15 amino acids. The CDR3 coding sequence is TGCGCCAGCAGCCAAGGGGGGGGTTCCAAAAACATTCAGTACTTC. Translated, it gives CASSQGGGSKNIQYF.

The chain is built from TRBV18 and TRBJ2-7, with D uncertain. V lost 2 bases and J lost 2, with 7 bases in between. CDR1 and CDR2 (germline): KGHSH, LQKENI. The CDR3 spans 13 residues. CDR3: CASSPRETYEQYF. DNA for the CDR3: TGTGCCAGCTCACCAAGGGAAACCTACGAGCAGTACTTC.

Written as DNA, the CDR3 is TGTGCCAGCTCACCACGGTTGGAGCGGGGGGAACAGACCCAGTACTTC. Its translation: CASSPRLERGEQTQYF. The genes are TRBV18 and TRBJ2-5; TRBD2 matches at 9 bases. Trimming cost V 1 base and J 6 bases; bases outside gene matches: 9. The CDR3 extends over 16 amino acids. Germline CDR1 is KGHSH and CDR2 is LQKENI.

The chain couples TRBV19 to TRBJ1-2; a possible D gene is TRBD1 (5 bases). CDR3 size: 15 residues. CDR1 LNHDA and CDR2 SQIVND come from the germline V gene (reference sequence). Trimming took off 1 base at V and 1 base at J, with 10 bases between the two ends. CDR3 sequence: CASSIGSGLNYGYTF. CDR3 DNA: TGTGCCAGTAGTATAGGGTCAGGGCTTAACTATGGCTACACCTTC.

V is TRBV6-5 and J is TRBJ1-6; D remains unclear. Trimming pared 7 bases from V and 10 bases from J, leaving 11 bases between. Germline V lookup: CDR1 MNHEY, CDR2 SVGAGI. The CDR3 runs to 12 residues. CDR3 nucleotide sequence: TGTGCCAGCACCTGGACTGGGTCACCCCTCCACTTT. Its translation is CASTWTGSPLHF.

Only one count was recorded for this clone. The chain employs TRBV7-9 and TRBJ1-1; TRBD1 aligns across 8 bases. This CDR3 comprises 14 residues. Germline V gene lookup returns CDR1 SEHNR and CDR2 FQNEAQ (reference sequence). V shed 5 bases, J shed 5 bases, and the junction held 7 bases outside the gene matches. Here the CDR3 reads CASSATGVLTEAFF. In DNA form, the CDR3 reads TGTGCCAGCAGCGCGACAGGGGTGTTGACTGAAGCTTTCTTT.

The chain links TRBV11-2 to TRBJ1-3; D uncertain. The V gene lost 5 bases and the J gene lost 2 bases, with 19 bases spanning the gap. CDR1 and CDR2 from the germline V gene are SGHAT and FQNNGV. The CDR3 is 17 amino acids. The CDR3 protein is CASSQTGRIGTGNTIYF. In DNA, the CDR3 is TGTGCCAGCAGCCAAACGGGGAGGATAGGAACTGGAAACACCATATATTTT.

The chain employs TRBV5-4 and TRBJ2-2; D remains unclear. This CDR3 contains 12 residues. Trimming removed 4 bases from V and 1 base from J, with 2 bases in between. Germline assignment: CDR1 SGHNT and CDR2 YYREEE (reference sequence). Written as DNA, the CDR3 is TGTGCCAGCAGCCTGAACACCGGGGAGCTGTTTTTT. Its protein is CASSLNTGELFF.

The chain recombines TRBV7-9 with TRBJ1-3; no definite D call. Between the trimmed V and J ends, which lost 0 bases and 0 bases, there was a span of 9 bases. This CDR3 region has 16 residues. CDR1 SEHNR and CDR2 FQNEAQ come from the germline V gene (reference sequence). The CDR3 protein is CASSLALAISGNTIYF. The DNA of the CDR3 is TGTGCCAGCAGCTTAGCGTTGGCAATCTCTGGAAACACCATATATTTT. The full variable domain, rest sourced from reference TRBV7-9 and TRBJ1-3, is DTGVSQNPRHKITKRGQNVTFRCDPISEHNRLYWYRQTLGQGPEFLTYFQNEAQLEKSRLLSDRFSAERPKGSFSTLEIQRTEQGDSAMYLCASSLALAISGNTIYFGEGSWLTVV.

CDR3 loop: CASSPTTSQETQYF. CDR3 sequence (DNA): TGTGCCAGCTCACCAACGACTAGTCAAGAGACCCAGTACTTC. V usage is TRBV18 and J usage is TRBJ2-5; D possibly corresponds to TRBD2 (6 bases). The germline gives CDR1 KGHSH, CDR2 LQKENI. Trimming took off 2 bases at V and 2 bases at J, with 9 bases between the two ends. The CDR3 runs to 14 residues. Using reference TRBV18 and TRBJ2-5 for the parts outside the CDR3, the full variable domain is NAGVMQNPRHLVRRRGQEARLRCSPMKGHSHVYWYRQLPEEGLKFMVYLQKENIIDESGMPKERFSAEFPKEGPSILRIQQVVRGDSAAYFCASSPTTSQETQYFGPGTRLLVL.

The chain combines TRBV19 with TRBJ1-3; TRBD1 might be the D (6 bases). V was clipped by 6 bases and J by 0 bases, with 12 bases between them. Germline V gene sequence: CDR1 LNHDA, CDR2 SQIVND (reference sequence). The CDR3 totals 15 residues. In nucleotides, the CDR3 is TGTGCCAGTAGCCAAGACAGGTCCTCTGGAAACACCATATATTTT. Translated: CASSQDRSSGNTIYF.

The V gene is TRBV2, the J gene TRBJ2-3; 7 positions match TRBD2. V was clipped by 7 bases and J by 10 bases; unmatched bases: 14. The germline CDR1 and CDR2 sequences are SNHLY and FYNNEI. This CDR3 comprises 14 residues. CDR3 nucleotide sequence: TGTGCCAGCAAGGATCAAGTGGGGGGGGACGCGCAGTATTTT. Its protein product is CASKDQVGGDAQYF.

The rearrangement joins TRBV19 to TRBJ2-2, with TRBD1 matching over 7 bases. Germline CDR1 reads LNHDA; CDR2 reads SQIVND (reference sequence). The CDR3 totals 15 residues. V gave up 6 bases and J gave up 7 bases; unmatched junction bases: 11. CDR3 DNA sequence: TGTGCCAGTAGGACAGGGTTCGTTAGCGTCGGGGAGCTGTTTTTT. Translating gives CASRTGFVSVGELFF.

The rearrangement uses TRBV4-3 and TRBJ1-5; the D is unclear. Trimming took off 4 bases at V and 7 bases at J, with 14 bases between the two ends. The CDR3 has 14 residues. Germline V lookup: CDR1 LGHNA, CDR2 YSLEER. The CDR3 DNA follows: TGCGCCAGCAGCCCGCAGTTTTGGGGACAGCCCCAGCATTTT. The encoded protein is CASSPQFWGQPQHF.

The V gene is TRBV4-2, the J gene TRBJ1-2; tentatively, D is TRBD1 (5 bases). The CDR3 has 15 residues. Germline CDR1 and CDR2: LGHNA and YNFKEQ. V shed 3 bases and J shed 0 bases, with 11 bases lying between them. Here the CDR3 reads CASSQGVETNYGYTF. CDR3 in DNA: TGTGCCAGCAGCCAGGGGGTAGAAACTAACTATGGCTACACCTTC.

This clone was observed a single time. The chain has TRBV6-5 and TRBJ1-1; TRBD1 matches at 8 bases. This CDR3 has 13 residues. Trimming at V came to 6 bases and at J to 4 bases, leaving 4 bases not matched to a gene. Germline-derived CDR1 and CDR2 are MNHEY and SVGAGI. In DNA form, the CDR3 reads TGTGCCAGCAGCCGACAGGGGCCCACTGAAGCTTTCTTT. Amino acid sequence: CASSRQGPTEAFF.

This chain uses TRBV4-1 with TRBJ2-7; D gene ambiguous. The CDR3 runs to 13 residues. Trimming removed 0 bases from V and 1 base from J, with 4 bases in between. Per the germline V gene, CDR1 is MGHRA and CDR2 is YSYEKL. DNA of the CDR3: TGCGCCAGCAGCCAAGATCTTTCCTACGAGCAGTACTTC. This translates into CASSQDLSYEQYF.